The 27 T cell receptor beta chains in this list originate from one sample, sequenced in a study of spatial heterogeneity in lung cancer. TCRdb re-derived calls from the 5' RACE reads in MiXCR, one entry per CDR3 protein. The table lists about 100,000 distinct CDR3 sequences, nearly 4.5% of them singletons, with approximately 22% in the top ten. Noted time point: sample taken at primary tumor resection. Notes on the study in general: Tumor mutation count correlated with how many alpha and beta TCRs expanded intratumorally.

These TCRs are of unknown antigen specificity. The sample here was lung tumor tissue, taken at surgery. The receptors come from a male donor with early-stage non-small cell lung cancer.

The genes are TRBV20-1 and TRBJ2-2; D remains ambiguous. The CDR3 is 13 residues long. Trimming removed 4 bases at V and 4 bases at J, with 10 bases between. The germline V gene encodes CDR1 DFQATT and CDR2 SNEGSKA (reference sequence). The DNA of the CDR3 is TGCAGTGCTACCGAGACGGGCACCGGGGAGCTGTTTTTT. This codes for CSATETGTGELFF.

The table lists this clonotype with many counts. The chain couples TRBV4-1 to TRBJ2-7, with D perhaps matching TRBD2 (6 bases). The germline V gene encodes CDR1 MGHRA and CDR2 YSYEKL. Trimming shortened V by 3 bases and J by 0 bases, and 15 bases separated the two germline ends. The CDR3 has 16 residues. The CDR3 spells CASSQVTGTASYEQYF. In DNA, the CDR3 is TGCGCCAGCAGCCAGGTAACCGGGACTGCCTCCTACGAGCAGTACTTC.

This clonotype was observed many times. The V gene is TRBV20-1, the J gene TRBJ2-3; the match to TRBD2 covers 9 bases. From germline, CDR1 is DFQATT and CDR2 SNEGSKA (reference sequence). The V and J ends lost 2 bases and 3 bases, in that order; junction bases with no gene match: 3. This CDR3 has 14 residues. The CDR3 DNA reads TGCAGTGCTAGACCGGGACTAGCTACAGATACGCAGTATTTT. Encoded protein: CSARPGLATDTQYF.

In this sample, this clonotype turned up many times. This rearrangement joins TRBV24-1 to TRBJ2-1; 9 positions match TRBD2. V lost 9 bases to trimming and J lost 6 bases; unmatched junction nucleotides: 5. Germline loops: CDR1 KGHDR, CDR2 SFDVKD. The CDR3 totals 13 residues. The CDR3 coding sequence is TGTGCCACCCAGCGGGAGGAGGGCAATGAGCAGTTCTTC. Residues: CATQREEGNEQFF.

By sample fraction, this clonotype is medium-sized. J is TRBJ2-2 and V is TRBV3-1; D not certain. With 1 base removed from V and 1 base from J, the gap between germline ends came to 7 bases. The germline gives CDR1 LGHDT, CDR2 YNNKEL (reference sequence). CDR3 length equals 15 residues. CDR3 sequence: CASSQGSWNTGELFF. The CDR3 DNA is TGTGCCAGCAGCCAAGGGAGTTGGAACACCGGGGAGCTGTTTTTT.

This clonotype was seen many times. V and J are TRBV3-1 and TRBJ2-4, with D possibly being TRBD1 (5 bases). V lost 4 bases and J 0 bases, leaving 10 bases between the germline ends. There are 15 residues in the CDR3. Germline assignment: CDR1 LGHDT and CDR2 YNNKEL (reference sequence). The CDR3 nucleotides read TGTGCCAGCAGCCTCGACAGACTAGCCAAAAACATTCAGTACTTC. This codes for CASSLDRLAKNIQYF.

In its sample, this clonotype was seen a few times. The V gene is TRBV5-1, the J gene TRBJ1-6, with a tentative D call TRBD1 (5 bases). From germline, CDR1 is SGHRS and CDR2 YFSETQ. The CDR3 has 15 amino acids. The ends were cut back, 0 bases at V and 14 bases at J, with 18 bases in the middle. CDR3 amino acids: CASSLGGDSSTSLHF. CDR3 in DNA: TGCGCCAGCAGCTTGGGGGGTGACAGTTCGACGTCCCTCCACTTT.

This clonotype was detected many times. The DNA for the CDR3 is TGTGCCACCCGGGCCGTGGCTAATGAAAAACTGTTTTTT. It is translated as CATRAVANEKLFF. The V and J genes are TRBV7-3 and TRBJ1-4; D uncertain. Germline values: CDR1 SGHTA, CDR2 FQGTGA. V lost 10 bases to trimming and J lost 3 bases, with 12 bases between them. The CDR3 has 13 residues.

This clonotype was detected ten times or more. The chain joins TRBV11-2 to TRBJ2-1; D might be TRBD1 or TRBD2, each matching 5 bases. Looked up from germline, CDR1 is SGHAT and CDR2 is FQNNGV. The CDR3 has 11 amino acids. V dropped 7 bases and J dropped 13 bases, with 14 bases sitting between them. In DNA, the CDR3 is TGTGCCAGCACCGACTTGGGACCCCAGTTCTTC. Protein sequence: CASTDLGPQFF.

This clonotype was detected ten times or more. The chain carries TRBV3-1 and TRBJ2-5, with D maybe TRBD1 (6 bases). CDR3 length equals 14 residues. Germline CDR1 reads LGHDT; CDR2 reads YNNKEL (reference sequence). Trimming cost V 1 base and J 6 bases, with 12 bases left between them. The CDR3 here is CASSQARGHKTQYF. The CDR3 nucleotides are TGTGCCAGCAGCCAAGCTCGGGGACATAAGACCCAGTACTTC.

Comment on this clonotype: One base away lies a much larger clone, so this may be a sequencing read error. The chain carries TRBV20-1 and TRBJ2-3, with 7 nucleotides matching TRBD1. V dropped 5 bases and J dropped 8; count of bases not matched to a gene: 13. Germline V gene sequence: CDR1 DFQATT, CDR2 SNEGSKA (reference sequence). The CDR3 has 14 residues. CDR3 bases: TGCAGTGCTCCGGACAGGAGAGGCTCAGGTACGCAGTATTTT. The encoded protein is CSAPDRRGSGTQYF.

This clonotype has ten or more counts. The chain joins TRBV4-1 to TRBJ2-1; D is perhaps TRBD2 (6 bases). V lost 1 base and J 7 bases, leaving 14 bases between the germline ends. Germline CDR1 reads MGHRA; CDR2 reads YSYEKL. CDR3 length equals 15 residues. The CDR3 sequence is CASSQGTAGGNEQFF. In DNA form, the CDR3 reads TGCGCCAGCAGCCAAGGTACGGCAGGAGGGAATGAGCAGTTCTTC.

This clonotype showed up many times. The chain couples TRBV27 to TRBJ2-6, with D tentatively TRBD1 or TRBD2 (5 bases each). Trimming removed 3 bases at V and 0 bases at J, with 15 bases between. Germline CDR1 reads MNHEY; CDR2 reads SMNVEV (reference sequence). This CDR3 has 18 residues. The CDR3 nucleotides read TGTGCCAGCAGTTTCCAGGGCGGGTCCCACTCTGGGGCCAACGTCCTGACTTTC. Translating gives CASSFQGGSHSGANVLTF.

This clonotype showed up many times. This chain uses TRBV20-1 with TRBJ1-6; D is unclear. Trimming took 5 bases from V and 13 from J, leaving 24 bases between them. Germline-derived CDR1 and CDR2 are DFQATT and SNEGSKA (reference sequence). CDR3 length equals 15 residues. In DNA form, the CDR3 reads TGCAGTGCTTCCCGGAGGATCGCCCCGCTGGTTCCCCTCCACTTT. The encoded protein is CSASRRIAPLVPLHF.

This clonotype came up many times. The chain combines TRBV20-1 with TRBJ2-7; possibly TRBD2 for D (5 bases). Per germline, CDR1 DFQATT and CDR2 SNEGSKA (reference sequence). The V and J ends lost 6 bases and 5 bases respectively, with 11 bases between them. This CDR3 is 11 amino acids long. The CDR3 spells CSATVGDEQYF. Written as DNA, the CDR3 is TGCAGTGCAACGGTCGGGGACGAGCAGTACTTC.

The chain employs TRBV7-9 and TRBJ2-7; 9 bases match TRBD1. Germline V gene sequence: CDR1 SEHNR, CDR2 FQNEAQ (reference sequence). V lost 3 bases to trimming and J lost 6 bases; unmatched junction nucleotides: 12. The CDR3 is made up of 16 amino acids. CDR3 sequence reads: CASSLGTGYLSGEQYF. Written as DNA, the CDR3 is TGTGCCAGCAGCTTGGGGACAGGGTACCTCTCTGGCGAGCAGTACTTC.

This clonotype was picked up many times. The CDR3 loop reads CASSLEGDPGNTIYF. In nucleotides, the CDR3 is TGCGCCAGCAGCTTGGAGGGGGATCCTGGAAACACCATATATTTT. This rearrangement joins TRBV5-1 to TRBJ1-3; D may be TRBD1 (6 bases). Germline CDR1 SGHRS, CDR2 YFSETQ. Trimming stripped 0 bases from V and 2 bases from J, with 9 bases between. The CDR3 has 15 amino acids.

At least ten counts were recorded for this clonotype. The V gene is TRBV20-1, the J gene TRBJ1-5; no clear D gene. Trimming left V 1 base short and J 2 bases short, with 3 bases between. The germline gives CDR1 DFQATT, CDR2 SNEGSKA (reference sequence). The length of the CDR3 is 12 residues. Here the CDR3 reads CSARAGNQPQHF. The CDR3 DNA sequence: TGCAGTGCTAGAGCGGGCAATCAGCCCCAGCATTTT.

DNA of the CDR3: TGTGCCAGCAGGACCGGGACGGCCTCCTACGAGCAGTACTTC. It is translated as CASRTGTASYEQYF. The chain has TRBV28 and TRBJ2-7, with D perhaps being TRBD1 or TRBD2 (5 bases each). CDR1 and CDR2 (germline): MDHEN, SYDVKM. The CDR3 is 14 residues long. V lost 6 bases and J lost 0, with 12 bases in between.

This clonotype was picked up many times. This rearrangement joins TRBV28 to TRBJ2-5; 7 bases line up with TRBD1. After removal of 5 bases from V and 4 bases from J, the junction contained 10 bases not matched to a gene. The CDR3 is 15 amino acids. The V gene's germline CDR1 is MDHEN and CDR2 SYDVKM. The CDR3 protein is CASSHRDRASETQYF. CDR3 coding DNA: TGTGCCAGCAGTCACCGTGACAGGGCTTCAGAGACCCAGTACTTC.

This clonotype was found many times. The genes are TRBV10-3 and TRBJ2-7; D gene ambiguous. V was shortened by 3 bases and J by 2 bases, with 14 bases between the two germline ends. In germline, CDR1 is ENHRY, CDR2 SYGVKD. The CDR3 covers 15 residues. The CDR3 sequence: CAISDIDSPPYEQYF. For the CDR3, the DNA is TGTGCCATCAGTGATATTGACTCTCCTCCCTACGAGCAGTACTTC.

This clonotype appeared a few times. The rearrangement links TRBV27 to TRBJ2-7, with 8 bases identical to TRBD1. J gave up 2 bases and V 5 bases, and 8 bases lay outside the gene matches. This CDR3 spans 15 amino acids. Germline CDR1 MNHEY, CDR2 SMNVEV (reference sequence). This chain's CDR3 is CASSVNSGGPYEQYF. The CDR3 DNA follows: TGTGCCAGCAGTGTCAACTCAGGGGGCCCCTACGAGCAGTACTTC.

This clonotype was found many times. The chain couples TRBV20-1 to TRBJ1-4, with D perhaps TRBD1 (5 bases). The V gene's germline CDR1 is DFQATT and CDR2 SNEGSKA (reference sequence). This CDR3 region has 16 residues. Trimming stripped 6 bases from V and 8 bases from J, with 25 bases between. The CDR3 DNA follows: TGCAGTGCAGGCGGGGCCGGGGACGTTTTTGCGGAAAAACTGTTTTTT. This encodes CSAGGAGDVFAEKLFF.

The chain employs TRBV10-1 and TRBJ2-4; D gene uncertain. Germline loops: CDR1 WNHNN, CDR2 SYGVQD (reference sequence). Trimming pared 6 bases from V and 0 bases from J, leaving 9 bases between. This CDR3 spans 14 amino acids. DNA for the CDR3: TGCGCCAGCAGACCACAGCTAGCCAAAAACATTCAGTACTTC. Its translation is CASRPQLAKNIQYF.

This chain uses TRBV6-1 with TRBJ1-5; D is ambiguous. The germline V gene has CDR1 MNHNS and CDR2 SASEGT. This CDR3 is built from 16 residues. V lost 6 bases and J lost 4, with 19 bases in between. The CDR3 bases are TGTGCCAGCAGGGTAGGTGGCGTGGCGAATAATCAGCCCCAGCATTTT. Amino acids: CASRVGGVANNQPQHF.

This clonotype was counted only a few times. V and J are TRBV5-1 and TRBJ2-3; D is uncertain. The CDR3 is 13 amino acids. V was trimmed by 5 bases and J by 2 bases, leaving 9 bases between them. The germline V gene encodes CDR1 SGHRS and CDR2 YFSETQ. The CDR3 region is CASSGDFTDTQYF. As DNA, the CDR3 is TGCGCCAGCAGTGGGGATTTCACAGATACGCAGTATTTT.

This clonotype has a count of ten or more. The rearrangement links TRBV6-5 to TRBJ1-6, with D perhaps TRBD1 (5 bases). CDR3 length equals 14 residues. Germline CDR1 and CDR2: MNHEY and SVGAGI. V dropped 6 bases and J dropped 9 bases, with 15 bases sitting between them. CDR3 residues: CASSSWTRGSPLHF. DNA of the CDR3: TGTGCCAGCAGCTCGTGGACACGAGGTTCACCCCTCCACTTT.